A selection of T cell receptor beta chains follows, all from one sample in a study of OX40 agonist ivuxolimab in advanced cancers. Libraries were prepared by immunoSEQ multiplex PCR; TCRdb keeps only in-frame clonotypes and omits some of them. The data show around 75,000 clones, 89% seen once. Specimen: CD4+ or CD8+ T cells sorted from blood, collected in a trial of the OX40 agonist ivuxolimab. The receptors were gathered from an adult with an advanced solid tumor such as melanoma, head and neck, liver or kidney cancer. CDR3s include the opening cysteine and the closing phenylalanine or tryptophan. The order of the fields is V gene, J gene, CDR3 protein.

v_gene: TRBV30; j_gene: TRBJ2-7; CDR3aa: CAWSGRGAWGNEQYF
v_gene: TRBV18; j_gene: TRBJ1-1; CDR3aa: CASSPKNLNTEAFF
v_gene: TRBV11-3; j_gene: TRBJ2-7; CDR3aa: CASSFGGGEDYEQYF
v_gene: TRBV19; j_gene: TRBJ2-1; CDR3aa: CASSLMGDSYNEQFF
v_gene: TRBV5-1; j_gene: TRBJ2-5; CDR3aa: CASSLGSGGETQYF
v_gene: TRBV7-6; j_gene: TRBJ1-6; CDR3aa: CASSLGDRNSPLHF
v_gene: TRBV7-9; j_gene: TRBJ1-3; CDR3aa: CATSRPGGAFGNTIYF
v_gene: TRBV5-1; j_gene: TRBJ1-1; CDR3aa: CASSSGSWGTEAFF
v_gene: TRBV5-5; j_gene: TRBJ1-6; CDR3aa: CASSLDGGTSYNSPLHF
v_gene: TRBV9; j_gene: TRBJ1-1; CDR3aa: CASSVVRGNEAFF
v_gene: TRBV28; j_gene: TRBJ1-2; CDR3aa: CASSLGRGYTF
v_gene: TRBV5-1; j_gene: TRBJ1-1; CDR3aa: CASSLGAVQGAAEAFF
v_gene: TRBV28; j_gene: TRBJ2-2; CDR3aa: CASSLYQGELFF
v_gene: TRBV2; j_gene: TRBJ2-2; CDR3aa: CASSAVENGELFF
v_gene: TRBV5-1; j_gene: TRBJ1-2; CDR3aa: CASNWGTGDNGYTF
v_gene: TRBV11-2; j_gene: TRBJ2-1; CDR3aa: CASRYLDFYNEQFF
v_gene: TRBV6-5; j_gene: TRBJ1-5; CDR3aa: CASSRPGGPQHF
v_gene: TRBV6-4; j_gene: TRBJ1-1; CDR3aa: CASSVDRNTEAFF
v_gene: TRBV5-4; j_gene: TRBJ1-4; CDR3aa: CASSLEMGQGNEKLFF
v_gene: TRBV6-1; j_gene: TRBJ2-5; CDR3aa: CASSETSGGGETQYF
v_gene: TRBV19; j_gene: TRBJ2-7; CDR3aa: CASSQSGLWEQYF
v_gene: TRBV6-6; j_gene: TRBJ1-1; CDR3aa: CARAEVLVAEAFF
v_gene: TRBV15; j_gene: TRBJ2-7; CDR3aa: CATSRDKERDRRLGQYF
v_gene: TRBV10-2; j_gene: TRBJ1-2; CDR3aa: CASSHIAELNYGYTF
v_gene: TRBV5-1; j_gene: TRBJ2-1; CDR3aa: CASSRLAGGPHEQFF
v_gene: TRBV6-6; j_gene: TRBJ2-1; CDR3aa: CASSYPTGTGYNEQFF
v_gene: TRBV21-1; j_gene: TRBJ2-3; CDR3aa: CAKQTGAQTDTQYF
v_gene: TRBV5-1; j_gene: TRBJ1-1; CDR3aa: CASSLTGAGSTEAFF
v_gene: TRBV11-3; j_gene: TRBJ2-1; CDR3aa: CASSLRGDRNEQFF
v_gene: TRBV4-1; j_gene: TRBJ2-5; CDR3aa: CASSQDRRGTQYF